Included here is one T cell receptor (beta chain) sequence, with context. V shed 8 bases, J shed 11 bases, and the junction held 7 bases outside the gene matches. This CDR3 has 14 amino acids. The germline V gene encodes CDR1 SNHLY and CDR2 FYNNEI. The data originate from a study of blood T cell repertoires in COVID-19. Study-wide background: Spain, Italy and the United States supplied samples that represented acute and convalescent COVID-19. T cells, B-cell-depleted T cells, or PBMCs provided the cDNA or gDNA that served as material.

Per the authors' pipeline: Nucleated cell counts were estimated from reference gene primer amplification. The assay was immunoSEQ multiplex PCR, and TCRdb's table has in-frame clones only and misses some. V and J calls and clone size come straight from that table; D and trimming were deduced from the DNA. The table records roughly 150,000 clones, 80% to 90% of them present only once. Sequencing was done on a sample of peripheral blood. This sequence joins TRBV2 and TRBJ2-1; 15 bases agree with TRBD2. This TCR was sampled from a woman of 80 years or more with acute or convalescent COVID-19. CDR3 sequence: CASLRTSGGGKQFF. As DNA, the CDR3 is TGTGCCAGCCTCCGGACTAGCGGGGGGGGGAAGCAGTTCTTC.